The TCR beta chain under discussion was sequenced for a study of blood T cell repertoires in COVID-19. The length of the CDR3 is 12 residues. CDR1 MNHEY and CDR2 SMNVEV come from the germline V gene (reference sequence). The ends were cut back, 3 bases at V and 11 bases at J, with 11 bases in the middle. Only in-frame clones appear in the TCRdb table, and some are missing; sequencing was by immunoSEQ multiplex PCR. This table has some 210,000 clones, around 81% appearing once. The sequenced material came from PBMCs or T cells enriched from blood (not recorded which). The TCR comes from a young man with acute COVID-19. The chain carries TRBV27 and TRBJ2-1, with D possibly TRBD2 on 5 matching bases. CDR3 DNA: TGTGCCAGCAGTTTCGGACTGGAGAAGCAGTTCTTC. This sequence encodes CASSFGLEKQFF.